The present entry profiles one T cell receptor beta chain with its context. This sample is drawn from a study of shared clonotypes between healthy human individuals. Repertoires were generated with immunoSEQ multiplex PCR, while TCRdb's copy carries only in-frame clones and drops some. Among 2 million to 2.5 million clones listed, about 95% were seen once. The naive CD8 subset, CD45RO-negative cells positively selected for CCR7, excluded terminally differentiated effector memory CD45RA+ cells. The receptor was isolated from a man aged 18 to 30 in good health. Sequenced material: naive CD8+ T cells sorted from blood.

The CDR3 bases are TGTGCCAGCAGTTACTGGACAGGGGATGATAATTCACCCCTCCACTTT. Translation: CASSYWTGDDNSPLHF. The V call is TRBV6-5, the J call TRBJ1-6; 9 bases map to TRBD1. The germline V gene has CDR1 MNHEY and CDR2 SVGAGI. This CDR3 comprises 16 residues. With 1 base clipped from V and 5 bases from J, the junction kept 3 bases outside the gene matches.